This T cell receptor beta chain was captured by sequencing in a study of CD8 T cells in ankylosing spondylitis. In the case of this clonotype: Its antigen is still unknown.

TCRdb recomputed calls from the 5' RACE reads with MiXCR, one row per CDR3 protein. The top ten hold 0.89% of the sample, which has about 450,000 distinct CDR3 sequences, 26% seen once. There are 17 residues in the CDR3. The V segment lost 4 bases and the J segment 0 bases; nucleotides outside the gene matches: 7. From germline, CDR1 is SGHRS and CDR2 YFSETQ. Study results and limitations: Disease-linked clones reportedly concentrated significantly in matched ankylosing spondylitis synovial fluid. A TCR beta motif made of 7 to 9 highly homologous variants seemed typical of ankylosing spondylitis blood. Before this, some motif variants had been reported in reactive arthritis synovial fluid and blood.

V and J are TRBV5-1 and TRBJ2-6; 7 positions agree with TRBD1. The clonotype was recovered from a male donor with ankylosing spondylitis. Sequenced material: blood, either unsorted or a sorted T cell fraction (not recorded which). CDR3 sequence: CASSPRQGTSGANVLTF. The CDR3 DNA reads as TGCGCCAGCAGCCCTCGACAGGGAACCTCTGGGGCCAACGTCCTGACTTTC.